The source of this TCR beta chain is a study of long-term antiretroviral therapy in people with HIV (dated by TCRdb to the early 2020s). For context, the study as a whole: The earliest samples were collected approximately a decade before the 2015 WHO recommendation for immediate ART, a period when ART was typically delayed until CD4 counts fell. From some 28 adults with confirmed HIV infection, the cohort provided 192 cryopreserved PBMC samples, gathered serially across a mean of about six years (range 1-12). A retrospective serial study tested whether ART initiation and durable HIV suppression were associated with changes in peripheral blood TRB repertoire composition and diversity. Eleven of the 30 participants with HIV were female. No cross-contamination during QIAcube processing was seen in test extractions of a monoclonal T-cell line run alongside 33 polyclonal samples. Paper-wide results and their limitations: ART initiation was associated with a significant increase in TRB diversity, but diversity stayed significantly below transplant donor controls even after long-term ART. Because cell numbers in pre-ART samples were limited, unsorted PBMC were profiled instead of sorted CD4+ and CD8+ T cells. CDR3 length ranges in HIV repertoires were narrower than in controls, and network structure suggested an antigen-experienced repertoire with only a slight naive shift after ART. Owing to limited PBMC availability, only the TCR beta chain was sequenced, without alpha chain pairing. Inferences about post-ART repertoire changes are limited because no data were available on ART adherence, viral resistance or therapy changes. The samples were dated from about 2004 to 2017, and the ART regimens that were used may be less effective than current ART regimens. Expanded TRB clones identified before ART initiation dominated the repertoire across all time points, though the dominance fluctuated and decreased in many PLHIV after ART.

Inclusion was restricted to participants for whom at least one PBMC sample before ART initiation and at least two post-ART samples were available. All participants with HIV were treated in the United States of America. Before DNA extraction, cryopreserved samples of about 0.95-11 million PBMC were thawed and washed. At the time of the earliest PBMC sample, participants with HIV were aged between roughly 20 and 60 years. PBMC samples were contributed by each participant from 1-4 timepoints before ART initiation and 2-8 timepoints after ART initiation, with a median of 7 samples. Serial HIV viral load, CD4+ T-cell count, ART history and demographic data were obtained for every participant. A Qiagen kit on a QIAcube was used to extract genomic DNA from unsorted PBMC, with samples processed in batches of 12. As concerns this clone: The antigen it binds to is not known. No base qualities exist here, and no much larger clone lies one base off it.

The CDR3 holds 15 amino acids from the cysteine to the phenylalanine. Just the 45-base CDR3 DNA is kept, in frame starting at base 1. A distance of 13 bases separates the germline ends of V and J, which lose 2 bases and 2 bases respectively. From the germline V gene (reference sequence), CDR1 is MNHEY and CDR2 is SMNVEV. The immunoSEQ hsTCRB v3.0 assay was used at survey level resolution to sequence the TRB variable region. TRB sequencing targeted a depth of about 40,000-55,000 T-cell genomes per sample. TRB libraries were pooled and sequenced on an Illumina MiSeq using a v3 150-cycle kit. The paper's processing steps were these. Repertoire analysis was run in R within a reproducible Nextflow workflow that covered QC, data transformation and analysis. LymphoSeq2, an R package for exploring AIRR-Seq data, was used to implement the custom analyses. A handful of samples that produced fewer than 5000 total TRB sequences were removed, so approximately 190 HIV repertoires were analyzed. Among the roughly 190 retained HIV repertoires, 55 to 60 were collected before ART initiation and some 130 after ART initiation. Repertoires were downsampled to 5000 TRB nucleotide sequences, and summary statistics were averaged over 100 downsampling iterations. The analysis kept only TRB sequences whose CDR3 regions were at least seven amino acids long. Diversity was assessed using a clonality score derived from Shannon entropy and using the Gini coefficient. In repertoire networks, the top 5000 CDR3 amino acid sequences were linked whenever an edit distance of one separated two sequences. GLIPH2 predicted antigen specificity groups and MHC restriction for TRB CDR3 amino acid sequences. Known CMV, EBV, HIV or tissue antigen associations were flagged by matching CDR3 amino acid sequences against VDJdb and McPAS-TCR. Pre-ART, post-ART and control groups were compared with Wilcoxon signed-rank tests and Holm-Bonferroni correction. Held by TCRdb, this immuneACCESS table contains in-frame sequences only and omits some clones. Under half of the omission traces to an unresolved V gene where checked; the cause of the rest is unknown. The DNA was the basis for D and trimming; V, J and clone size are from that table. Recorded for this sample are about 48,000 clones; around 80% of them occurred a single time. Around 3.2% of the sample comes from the top ten.

Here the chain combines TRBV27 and TRBJ2-7; possibly the D gene is TRBD2, per 6 matching bases. This specimen consisted of unsorted PBMCs, obtained 0.8 years after starting antiretroviral therapy. This TCR came from a woman aged 18 to 35 with HIV. This receptor has the CDR3 CASSLEYPGAYEQYF. The nucleotides read TGTGCCAGCAGTTTAGAGTACCCGGGGGCCTACGAGCAGTACTTC.